This T cell receptor beta chain was identified during a study of OX40 agonist ivuxolimab in advanced cancers. Trimming pared 3 bases from V and 0 bases from J, leaving 6 bases between. Germline CDR1 and CDR2: KGHSH and LQKENI. The CDR3 has 14 residues. Profiled with immunoSEQ multiplex PCR; TCRdb holds only in-frame clones, not every one. The sample has 30,000 to 40,000 clones; roughly 84% are singletons. The receptor was derived from an adult with an advanced solid tumor such as melanoma, head and neck, liver or kidney cancer. The chain uses TRBV18 and TRBJ1-3; D gene unclear. The sequenced sample was CD4+ or CD8+ T cells sorted from blood, obtained in a trial of the OX40 agonist ivuxolimab. CDR3 sequence reads: CASSPSNSGNTIYF. The DNA for the CDR3 is TGTGCCAGCTCACCGTCTAACTCTGGAAACACCATATATTTT. The full variable domain, rest sourced from reference TRBV18 and TRBJ1-3, is NAGVMQNPRHLVRRRGQEARLRCSPMKGHSHVYWYRQLPEEGLKFMVYLQKENIIDESGMPKERFSAEFPKEGPSILRIQQVVRGDSAAYFCASSPSNSGNTIYFGEGSWLTVV.